One sample yielded the 4 T cell receptor beta chains listed below, sequenced in a study of cytomegalovirus exposure and HLA in healthy donors. The PCR was carried out with 60 Vbeta primers and 13 Jbeta primers. Clones were sequenced by immunoSEQ multiplex PCR, and TCRdb holds only the in-frame ones, with some missing. The sample lists over 70,000 clones; just over 75% were seen once. The sample comprised PBMCs. The receptors derive from a man aged 45-60 years in good health and CMV-seropositive.

V and J are TRBV19 and TRBJ1-2; perhaps TRBD1 as D (5 bases). CDR3 length equals 12 residues. Between the trimmed V and J ends, which lost 4 bases and 10 bases, there was a span of 13 bases. Germline loops: CDR1 LNHDA, CDR2 SQIVND (reference sequence). CDR3 sequence reads: CASSRGLDDYTF. The CDR3 coding sequence is TGTGCCAGTAGTAGGGGCCTCGATGACTACACCTTC.

The rearrangement links TRBV7-8 to TRBJ2-5; 8 bases fit TRBD2. The J call is uncertain, as TRBJ2-7 better fits the DNA end. Germline CDR1 SGHVS, CDR2 FQNEAQ. The CDR3 length is 16 residues. The CDR3 is CASSRDSGTTKYEQYF. CDR3 nucleotide sequence: TGTGCCAGCAGCCGCGATAGCGGGACTACCAAGTACGAGCAGTACTTC.

This clone is a singleton in its sample. V and J are TRBV7-9 and TRBJ1-1, with no clear D. This CDR3 is built from 16 residues. Trimming cost V 4 bases and J 5 bases, with 20 bases left between them. The germline gives CDR1 SEHNR, CDR2 FQNEAQ (reference sequence). CDR3 coding DNA: TGTGCCAGCAGCTCGGCCCTGGGTCGAGGGCGGACTGAAGCTTTCTTT. Protein sequence: CASSSALGRGRTEAFF.

This clone was recorded once. V gene TRBV5-6 combines with J gene TRBJ1-2, with D possibly TRBD1 on 6 matching bases. Germline CDR1 and CDR2: SGHDT and YYEEEE. Trimming cost V 4 bases and J 4 bases, with 17 bases left between them. CDR3 length: 15 amino acids. Written as DNA, the CDR3 is TGTGCCAGCAGCGATCCGAGCAGGGGTGGCTATGGCTACACCTTC. This encodes CASSDPSRGGYGYTF.